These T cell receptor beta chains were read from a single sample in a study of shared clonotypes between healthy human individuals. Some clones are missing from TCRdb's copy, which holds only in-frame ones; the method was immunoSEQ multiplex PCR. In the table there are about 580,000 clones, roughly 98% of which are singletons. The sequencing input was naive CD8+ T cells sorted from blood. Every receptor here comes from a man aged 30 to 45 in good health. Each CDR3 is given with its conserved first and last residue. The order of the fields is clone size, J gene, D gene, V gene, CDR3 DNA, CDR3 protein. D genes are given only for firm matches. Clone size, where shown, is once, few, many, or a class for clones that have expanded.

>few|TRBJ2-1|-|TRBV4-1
TGCGCCAGCAGCCAAGAACTTAGCGGACTAAACAATGAGCAGTTCTTC
CASSQELSGLNNEQFF
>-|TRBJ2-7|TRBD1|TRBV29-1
TGCAGCGTTGAAGACCTAGGACAGGGAGGCTACGAGCAGTACTTC
CSVEDLGQGGYEQYF
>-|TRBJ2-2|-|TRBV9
TGTGCCAGCAGCGTAGACGGGGAGCTGTTTTTT
CASSVDGELFF
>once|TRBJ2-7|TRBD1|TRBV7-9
TGTGCCAGCAGCGACCGACAGGGCCCTCAACGCTACGAGCAGTACTTC
CASSDRQGPQRYEQYF
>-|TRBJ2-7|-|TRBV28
TGTGCCAGCAGTTTAACCATAATAACGGACAACTCCTACGAGCAGTACTTC
CASSLTIITDNSYEQYF
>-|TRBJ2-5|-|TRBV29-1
TGCAGCGTTGAGGCGATGGAAGAGACCCAGTACTTC
CSVEAMEETQYF
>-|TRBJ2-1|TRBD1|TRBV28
TGTGCCAGCAGTGGGGACAGGGGAAACAATGAGCAGTTCTTC
CASSGDRGNNEQFF
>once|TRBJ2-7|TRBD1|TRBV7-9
TGTGCCAGCTCACCTATCCGCCCGGGACAGGGGAACGAGCAGTACTTC
CASSPIRPGQGNEQYF
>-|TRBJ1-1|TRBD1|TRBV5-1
TGCGCCAGCAGCTTGCAGGGGGCGACGTTGGTCCCTGAAGCTTTCTTT
CASSLQGATLVPEAFF
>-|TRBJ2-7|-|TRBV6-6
TGTGCCAGCAGTTACAGGGACACCTCCTACGAGCAGTACTTC
CASSYRDTSYEQYF
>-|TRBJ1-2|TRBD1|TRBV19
TGTGCCAGTAGGCCGAATCCGGGACAGGGGGATGGCTACACCTTC
CASRPNPGQGDGYTF
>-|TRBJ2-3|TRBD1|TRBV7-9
TGTGCCAGCAGCCGACAGGGGCGCACAGATACGCAGTATTTT
CASSRQGRTDTQYF
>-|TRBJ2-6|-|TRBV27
TGTGCCAGCAGCTACCCTGGGGCCAACGTCCTGACTTTC
CASSYPGANVLTF
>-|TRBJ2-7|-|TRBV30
TGTGCCTGGAGTGTACTGGGCGGGGAGATCTTCGCCGAGCAGTACTTC
CAWSVLGGEIFAEQYF
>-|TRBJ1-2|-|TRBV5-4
TGTGCCAGCAGCTGGACCGGGACCGCAGGAGATGGCTACACCTTC
CASSWTGTAGDGYTF
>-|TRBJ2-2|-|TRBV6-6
TGTGCCAGCAGTTACTCGGCTAGCTTCACCGGGGAGCTGTTTTTT
CASSYSASFTGELFF
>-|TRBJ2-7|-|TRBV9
TGTGCCAGCAGCGGGGCGGGAACCCCCTACGAGCAGTACTTC
CASSGAGTPYEQYF
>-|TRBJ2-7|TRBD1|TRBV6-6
TGTGCCAGCAGTTACCCGACCGACAGGGGCGAGCAGTACTTC
CASSYPTDRGEQYF
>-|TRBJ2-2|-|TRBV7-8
TGTGCCAGCAGCTTAAGGACCGGGGAGCTGTTTTTT
CASSLRTGELFF
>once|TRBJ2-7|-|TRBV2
TGTGCCAGTCGGGACGGTTACTACGAGCAGTACTTC
CASRDGYYEQYF
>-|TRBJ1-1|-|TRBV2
TGTGCCAGCAGTGATGCGCGGGTACGGGCTTTCTTT
CASSDARVRAFF
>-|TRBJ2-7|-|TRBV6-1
TGTGCCAGCAGTGACGGGCTCGTTATGGGGAGGCAGTACTTC
CASSDGLVMGRQYF
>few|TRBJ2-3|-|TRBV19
TGTGCCAGTAGTATAGAGGGACGGGATACGCAGTATTTT
CASSIEGRDTQYF
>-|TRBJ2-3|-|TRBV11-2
TGTGCCAGCAGCTTCGGTGCGGCTAGCACAGATACGCAGTATTTT
CASSFGAASTDTQYF
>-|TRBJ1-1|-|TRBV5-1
TGCGCCAGCAGCTTGTCGTTTAATCCATCCGACGGGAACACTGAAGCTTTCTTT
CASSLSFNPSDGNTEAFF
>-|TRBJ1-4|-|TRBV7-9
TGTGCCAGCAGCGGGGCGGGTCTCAGGGAAAAACTGTTTTTT
CASSGAGLREKLFF
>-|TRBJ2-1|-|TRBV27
TGTGCCAGCAGTTTATCGCCAGGGCCTTACAATGAGCAGTTCTTC
CASSLSPGPYNEQFF
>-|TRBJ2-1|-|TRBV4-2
TGTGCCAGCAGCCAAGGGAGCCTTAGGAGAGGGGGATCCTACAATGAGCAGTTCTTC
CASSQGSLRRGGSYNEQFF
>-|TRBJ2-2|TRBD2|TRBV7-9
TGTGCCAGCAGCTCACTAGCGGGCGTAACCGGGGAGCTGTTTTTT
CASSSLAGVTGELFF
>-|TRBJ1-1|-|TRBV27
TGTGCCAGCAGTACGACAAGTATGAACACTGAAGCTTTCTTT
CASSTTSMNTEAFF
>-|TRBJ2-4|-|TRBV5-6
TGTGCCAGCAGCTTGGAAACGTCGGGTGACATTCAGTACTTC
CASSLETSGDIQYF
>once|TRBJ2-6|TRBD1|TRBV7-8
TGTGCCAGCAGACCGGGACAGGGGCCTGGGGCCAACGTCCTGACTTTC
CASRPGQGPGANVLTF
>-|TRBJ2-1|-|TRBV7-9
TGTGCCAGCAGCTTCATCTGGAATGAGCAGTTCTTC
CASSFIWNEQFF
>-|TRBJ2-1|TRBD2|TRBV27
TGTGCCAGCAGGACTAGCGGGAGTATGAATGAGCAGTTCTTC
CASRTSGSMNEQFF
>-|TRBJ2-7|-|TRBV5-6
TGTGCCAGCAGCTTGCAGAGCTACGAGCAGTACTTC
CASSLQSYEQYF
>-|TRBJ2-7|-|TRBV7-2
TGTGCCAGCAGCCCCCGGGACTTCAGGGAACACGAGCAGTACTTC
CASSPRDFREHEQYF
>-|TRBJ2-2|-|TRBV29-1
TGCAGCGCTCGTGAATCCGGGGAGCTGTTTTTT
CSARESGELFF
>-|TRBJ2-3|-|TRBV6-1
TGTGCCAGCAGTGAAGACCCCGCGGGGCACACAGATACGCAGTATTTT
CASSEDPAGHTDTQYF
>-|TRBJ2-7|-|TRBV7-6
TGTGCCAGCAGCGAGGACCAAACCTACGAGCAGTACTTC
CASSEDQTYEQYF
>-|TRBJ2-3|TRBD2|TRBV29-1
TGCAGCGTTGTACCAGCGGGAGAAGATACGCAGTATTTT
CSVVPAGEDTQYF
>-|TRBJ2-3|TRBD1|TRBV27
TGTGCCAGCAGTTTACGGACAGGTCGGGGCACAGATACGCAGTATTTT
CASSLRTGRGTDTQYF
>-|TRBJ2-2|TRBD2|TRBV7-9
TGTGCCAGCGGTCCTCCAGCGGGAGGGAACACCGGGGAGCTGTTTTTT
CASGPPAGGNTGELFF
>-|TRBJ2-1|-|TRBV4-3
TGCGCCAGCAGCCAAGGGGGGAGATTAGGGGGCAATGAGCAGTTCTTC
CASSQGGRLGGNEQFF
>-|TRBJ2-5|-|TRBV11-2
TGTGCCAGCAGCTTAGATGGCCAGGGGACCCAAGAGACCCAGTACTTC
CASSLDGQGTQETQYF
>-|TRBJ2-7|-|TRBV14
TGTGCCAGCAGCCAAGCACAGATCCCTACGAAGTACTTC
CASSQAQIPTKYF
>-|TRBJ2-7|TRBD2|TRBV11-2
TGTGCCAGCAGCTTAGCGGCCGGAGGGACTAGCGGAGACTACGAGCAGTACTTC
CASSLAAGGTSGDYEQYF
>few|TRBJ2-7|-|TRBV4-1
TGCGCCAGCAGCCAAGTAGGGTCATCGGTAGAGCAGTACTTC
CASSQVGSSVEQYF
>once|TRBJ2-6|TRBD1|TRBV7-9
TGTGCCAGCAGTGGGACAGGCCGAGACTCTGGGGCCAACGTCCTGACTTTC
CASSGTGRDSGANVLTF
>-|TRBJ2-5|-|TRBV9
TGTGCCAGCAGCGTAGGGTCCCTATCCGTTGAGACCCAGTACTTC
CASSVGSLSVETQYF
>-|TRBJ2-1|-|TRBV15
TGTGCCACCAGCAGACAGGGGGGTTTGGATGAGCAGTTCTTC
CATSRQGGLDEQFF
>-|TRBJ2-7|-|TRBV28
TGTGCCAGCAGTTTCCCCGCATACGAGCAGTACTTC
CASSFPAYEQYF
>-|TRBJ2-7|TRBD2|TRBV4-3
TGCGCCAGCAGCCCATCTGGCAGCGGGAGAGGGTTCTACGAGCAGTACTTC
CASSPSGSGRGFYEQYF
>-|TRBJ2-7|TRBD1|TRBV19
TGTGCCAGTAGTACTGGGACAGCCCCCTTAGGGCAGTACTTC
CASSTGTAPLGQYF
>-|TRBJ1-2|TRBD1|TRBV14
TGTGCCAGCAGCCAAAAAGCAATTATGACAGGGAGCTATGGCTACACCTTC
CASSQKAIMTGSYGYTF
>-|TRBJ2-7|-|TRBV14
TGTGCCAGCAGCCAAGAGGCTTCGGACAGAGCCTACGAGCAGTACTTC
CASSQEASDRAYEQYF
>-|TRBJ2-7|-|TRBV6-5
TGTGCCAGCAAGCCGGGCCTCGGGGCCTACGAGCAGTACTTC
CASKPGLGAYEQYF
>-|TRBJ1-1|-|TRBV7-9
TGTGCCAGCATCCGCTACCCTGAAGCTTTCTTT
CASIRYPEAFF
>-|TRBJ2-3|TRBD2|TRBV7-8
TGTGCCAGCGTGCCTTCTCTAGCGGGATCCACTAGCACAGATACGCAGTATTTT
CASVPSLAGSTSTDTQYF
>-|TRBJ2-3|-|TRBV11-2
TGTGCCAGCAGCTTAGAGATCCAACGAAGCACAGATACGCAGTATTTT
CASSLEIQRSTDTQYF